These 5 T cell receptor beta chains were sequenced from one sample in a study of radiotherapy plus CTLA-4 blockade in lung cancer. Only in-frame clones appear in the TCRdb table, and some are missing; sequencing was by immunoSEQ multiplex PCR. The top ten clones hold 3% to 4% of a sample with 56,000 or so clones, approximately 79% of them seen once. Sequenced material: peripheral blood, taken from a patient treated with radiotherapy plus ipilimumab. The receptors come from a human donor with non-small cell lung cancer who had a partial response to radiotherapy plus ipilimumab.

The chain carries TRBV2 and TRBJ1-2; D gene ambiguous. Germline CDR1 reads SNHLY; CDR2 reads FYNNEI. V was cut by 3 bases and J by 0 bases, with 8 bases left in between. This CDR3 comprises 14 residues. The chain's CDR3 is CASSDGIANYGYTF. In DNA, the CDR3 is TGTGCCAGCAGTGACGGGATAGCTAACTATGGCTACACCTTC. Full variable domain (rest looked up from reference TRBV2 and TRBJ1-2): EPEVTQTPSHQVTQMGQEVILRCVPISNHLYFYWYRQILGQKVEFLVSFYNNEISEKSEIFDDQFSVERPDGSNFTLKIRSTKLEDSAMYFCASSDGIANYGYTFGSGTRLTVV.

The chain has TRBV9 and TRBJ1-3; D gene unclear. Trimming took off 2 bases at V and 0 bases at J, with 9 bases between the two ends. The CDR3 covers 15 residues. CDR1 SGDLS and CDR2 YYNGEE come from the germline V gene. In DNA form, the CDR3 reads TGTGCCAGCAGCGTCACAGCAACCTCTGGAAACACCATATATTTT. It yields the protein CASSVTATSGNTIYF.

CDR3 coding DNA: TGTGCCAGTACAGACAGAGCTAGGGCTGGGGCCAACGTCCTGACTTTC. Amino acids: CASTDRARAGANVLTF. The J gene is TRBJ2-6, the V gene TRBV19, with D perhaps TRBD1 (5 bases). Germline loops: CDR1 LNHDA, CDR2 SQIVND (reference sequence). V lost 7 bases and J lost 2, with 15 bases in between. The CDR3 is 16 residues long.

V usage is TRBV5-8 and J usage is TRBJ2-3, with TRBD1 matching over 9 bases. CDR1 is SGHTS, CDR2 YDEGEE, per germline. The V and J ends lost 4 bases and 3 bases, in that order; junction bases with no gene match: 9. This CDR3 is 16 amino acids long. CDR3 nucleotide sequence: TGTGCCAGCAGCCAAATCCGGACAGGGGCGACAGATACGCAGTATTTT. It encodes CASSQIRTGATDTQYF.

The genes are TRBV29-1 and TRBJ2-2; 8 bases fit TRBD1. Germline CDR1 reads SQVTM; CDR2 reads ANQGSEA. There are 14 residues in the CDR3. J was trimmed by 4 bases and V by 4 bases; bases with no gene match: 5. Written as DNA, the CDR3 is TGCAGCGTTGCGGGACAGGCTGCCACCGGGGAGCTGTTTTTT. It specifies CSVAGQAATGELFF.